Below are 10 T cell receptor beta chains sequenced from a single sample in a study of blood T cell repertoires in COVID-19. The data were produced by immunoSEQ multiplex PCR, yet TCRdb's version contains in-frame clones alone and is incomplete. The sample has about 310,000 clones, about nine tenths seen once. The sequencing input was PBMCs or T cells enriched from blood (not recorded which). The receptors derive from a middle-aged woman who had recovered from COVID-19.

This chain joins TRBV30 and TRBJ1-4; D is ambiguous. Trimming removed 5 bases at V and 8 bases at J, with 12 bases between. The CDR3 is made up of 12 amino acids. Germline lookup yields CDR1 GTSNPN and CDR2 SVGIG (reference sequence). The chain's CDR3 is CAWADIGEKLFF. The CDR3 bases are TGTGCCTGGGCAGACATTGGCGAAAAACTGTTTTTT. The full variable domain, completed using reference TRBV30 and TRBJ1-4, is SQTIHQWPATLVQPVGSPLSLECTVEGTSNPNLYWYRQAAGRGLQLLFYSVGIGQISSEVPQNLSASRPQDRQFILSSKKLLLSDSGFYLCAWADIGEKLFFGSGTQLSVL.

This chain connects TRBV7-3 to TRBJ1-6; 7 nucleotides align to TRBD1. The germline gives CDR1 SGHTA, CDR2 FQGTGA. The CDR3 loop spans 14 amino acids. V lost 0 bases and J lost 10; bases outside the gene matches: 3. The CDR3: CASSLTQGGSPLHF. In DNA, the CDR3 is TGTGCCAGCAGCTTAACCCAGGGGGGCTCACCCCTCCACTTT. Full variable domain (rest looked up from reference TRBV7-3 and TRBJ1-6): GAGVSQTPSNKVTEKGKYVELRCDPISGHTALYWYRQSLGQGPEFLIYFQGTGAADDSGLPNDRFFAVRPEGSVSTLKIQRTERGDSAVYLCASSLTQGGSPLHFGNGTRLTVT.

The rearrangement links TRBV30 to TRBJ1-6, with TRBD1 matching 10 bases. The CDR3 extends over 13 amino acids. CDR1 and CDR2 (germline): GTSNPN, SVGIG (reference sequence). V lost 6 bases to trimming and J lost 11 bases; unmatched junction nucleotides: 7. Here the CDR3 DNA reads TGTGCCTGCCTGACAGGGGGCATGGCACCCCTCCACTTT. Translation: CACLTGGMAPLHF.

The chain employs TRBV28 and TRBJ2-5, with D possibly TRBD2 on 6 matching bases. This CDR3 is 13 amino acids long. CDR1 is MDHEN, CDR2 SYDVKM, per germline. Trimming cost V 8 bases and J 2 bases, with 12 bases left between them. The CDR3 sequence is CASGGLGQETQYF. The CDR3 DNA reads TGTGCCAGCGGGGGGTTGGGGCAAGAGACCCAGTACTTC.

The rearrangement links TRBV7-3 to TRBJ2-5; 13 bases align to TRBD2. The V and J ends lost 5 bases and 3 bases, in that order; junction bases with no gene match: 6. The CDR3 consists of 16 residues. Germline lookup yields CDR1 SGHTA and CDR2 FQGTGA. The CDR3 region is CASSPNGLAGEETQYF. Written as DNA, the CDR3 is TGTGCCAGCAGCCCGAACGGACTAGCGGGAGAAGAGACCCAGTACTTC.

The chain recombines TRBV6-6 with TRBJ1-3; no clear D gene. V was cut by 6 bases and J by 0 bases, with 9 bases left in between. There are 14 residues in the CDR3. Germline lookup yields CDR1 MNHNY and CDR2 SVGAGI (reference sequence). Here the CDR3 reads CASSPYSSGNTIYF. As DNA, the CDR3 is TGTGCCAGCAGCCCTTATAGCTCTGGAAACACCATATATTTT.

The genes are TRBV7-8 and TRBJ2-7, with 8 bases fitting TRBD2. The CDR3 runs 14 residues. After removal of 6 bases from V and 3 bases from J, the junction contained 7 bases not matched to a gene. CDR1 and CDR2 (germline): SGHVS, FQNEAQ. The CDR3 nucleotides read TGTGCCAGCAGTTCCCAGCGGGAGTACTACGAGCAGTACTTC. This codes for CASSSQREYYEQYF.

The chain combines TRBV4-3 with TRBJ2-1; a weak D match, TRBD1 (6 bases). CDR1 LGHNA and CDR2 YSLEER come from the germline V gene. The V end lost 0 bases, the J end lost 10 bases, and 19 bases lay between the germline ends. There are 16 residues in the CDR3. CDR3 nucleotide sequence: TGCGCCAGCAGCCAAGATTTGGGGGCGAGAGGCAGCGAGCAGTTCTTC. The encoded protein is CASSQDLGARGSEQFF.

Ten or more counts support this clone. In the same sample, other DNA sequences code for this CDR3. The chain is built from TRBV30 and TRBJ1-5, with D perhaps matching TRBD1 (5 bases). The CDR3 is made up of 14 amino acids. The ends were cut back, 1 base at V and 2 bases at J, with 9 bases in the middle. The germline gives CDR1 GTSNPN, CDR2 SVGIG (reference sequence). In DNA, the CDR3 is TGTGCCTGGAGTGAGGGGCTCGGCAATCAGCCCCAGCATTTT. The encoded protein is CAWSEGLGNQPQHF. Drawing the rest from reference TRBV30 and TRBJ1-5, the complete variable domain is SQTIHQWPATLVQPVGSPLSLECTVEGTSNPNLYWYRQAAGRGLQLLFYSVGIGQISSEVPQNLSASRPQDRQFILSSKKLLLSDSGFYLCAWSEGLGNQPQHFGDGTRLSIL.

The genes are TRBV7-3 and TRBJ1-2; D gene unclear. The CDR3 has 16 residues. The germline V gene has CDR1 SGHTA and CDR2 FQGTGA. With 5 bases removed from V and 5 bases from J, the gap between germline ends came to 21 bases. The CDR3, as DNA: TGTGCCAGCAGCCCGACACCGACCTTGAGGGATTATGGCTACACCTTC. Its translation: CASSPTPTLRDYGYTF.